This is a list of T cell receptor beta chains from one sample in a study of blood T cell repertoires in COVID-19. Sequenced by immunoSEQ multiplex PCR; TCRdb stores in-frame clones only, minus some. The table lists 350,000 to 450,000 clones, approximately 89% of them singletons, with 1.5% to 2.5% in the top ten. Sequenced material: PBMCs or T cells enriched from blood (not recorded which). Receptors originate from a middle-aged man in a cohort exposed to, infected with or recovered from COVID-19 (not recorded which). Both conserved end residues are part of each CDR3. D genes are given only for firm matches. The size of a clone is reported for some rows only, either as once, few or many, or as a class for expanded clones.

D gene: NA
J gene: TRBJ1-5
V gene: TRBV27
CDR3 length: 13
clone size: NA
CDR3 DNA: TGTGCCAGCACACGAGAAAGCAATCAGCCCCAGCATTTT
CDR3 protein: CASTRESNQPQHF

D gene: NA
J gene: TRBJ1-2
V gene: TRBV7-9
CDR3 length: 15
clone size: NA
CDR3 DNA: TGTGCCAGCAGCTTAGAGGGTGGCGGGAACTATGGCTACACCTTC
CDR3 protein: CASSLEGGGNYGYTF

D gene: TRBD2
J gene: TRBJ2-3
V gene: TRBV7-6
CDR3 length: 16
clone size: NA
CDR3 DNA: TGTGCCAGCAGCTTGGGGACTAGCGGGACTTCAGATACGCAGTATTTT
CDR3 protein: CASSLGTSGTSDTQYF

D gene: NA
J gene: TRBJ1-1
V gene: TRBV7-2
CDR3 length: 14
clone size: NA
CDR3 DNA: TGTGCCAGCAGCTTACAACAGCTGAACACTGAAGCTTTCTTT
CDR3 protein: CASSLQQLNTEAFF

D gene: NA
J gene: TRBJ1-1
V gene: TRBV5-6
CDR3 length: 13
clone size: NA
CDR3 DNA: TGTGCCAGCAGCTTCGGGGGAAACACTGAAGCTTTCTTT
CDR3 protein: CASSFGGNTEAFF

D gene: NA
J gene: TRBJ2-4
V gene: TRBV5-6
CDR3 length: 14
clone size: NA
CDR3 DNA: TGTGCCAGCAGCTTGGAGGGGTGGACAAACATTCAGTACTTC
CDR3 protein: CASSLEGWTNIQYF

D gene: TRBD2
J gene: TRBJ2-2
V gene: TRBV10-3
CDR3 length: 16
clone size: NA
CDR3 DNA: TGTGCCATCAGTGAGTCGGTTAGCGGGAGCGCCGGGGAGCTGTTTTTT
CDR3 protein: CAISESVSGSAGELFF

D gene: NA
J gene: TRBJ1-6
V gene: TRBV9
CDR3 length: 13
clone size: NA
CDR3 DNA: TGTGCCAGCACAGGGCAGATTAATTCACCCCTCCACTTT
CDR3 protein: CASTGQINSPLHF

D gene: NA
J gene: TRBJ2-1
V gene: TRBV28
CDR3 length: 15
clone size: NA
CDR3 DNA: TGTGCCAGCAGTTTATCGGTGGTCGGGGACAATGAGCAGTTCTTC
CDR3 protein: CASSLSVVGDNEQFF

D gene: NA
J gene: TRBJ1-5
V gene: TRBV7-8
CDR3 length: 15
clone size: NA
CDR3 DNA: TGTGCCAGCAGCTTAGACAGGTGGAGCAATCAGCCCCAGCATTTT
CDR3 protein: CASSLDRWSNQPQHF

D gene: TRBD1
J gene: TRBJ1-1
V gene: TRBV3-1/TRBV3-2
CDR3 length: 16
clone size: NA
CDR3 DNA: TGTGCCAGCAGCCAAGCAGTACAGGGGTGGAGGACTGAAGCTTTCTTT
CDR3 protein: CASSQAVQGWRTEAFF

D gene: NA
J gene: TRBJ2-6
V gene: TRBV5-1
CDR3 length: 13
clone size: NA
CDR3 DNA: TGCGCCAGCAGCCCAGGGGGGGCCAACGTCCTGACTTTC
CDR3 protein: CASSPGGANVLTF

D gene: TRBD1
J gene: TRBJ1-4
V gene: TRBV11-2
CDR3 length: 17
clone size: few
CDR3 DNA: TGTGCCAGCAGCACGTTCTCGGGGACAGGCCTCGGTGAAAAACTGTTTTTT
CDR3 protein: CASSTFSGTGLGEKLFF

D gene: NA
J gene: TRBJ2-2
V gene: TRBV9
CDR3 length: 15
clone size: NA
CDR3 DNA: TGTGCCAGCAACCGGGGGACGGGTAACACCGGGGAGCTGTTTTTT
CDR3 protein: CASNRGTGNTGELFF

D gene: NA
J gene: TRBJ1-5
V gene: TRBV29-1
CDR3 length: 13
clone size: few
CDR3 DNA: TGCAGCGTCGGAGGGACGCGGGATCAGCCCCAGCATTTT
CDR3 protein: CSVGGTRDQPQHF

D gene: NA
J gene: TRBJ1-1
V gene: TRBV5-1
CDR3 length: 12
clone size: NA
CDR3 DNA: TGCGCCAGCAGCCTAGGACAGCATGAAGCTTTCTTT
CDR3 protein: CASSLGQHEAFF

D gene: TRBD2
J gene: TRBJ2-3
V gene: TRBV5-1
CDR3 length: 14
clone size: NA
CDR3 DNA: TGCGCCAGCAGCTCGACGGGGGGGAGAGATACGCAGTATTTT
CDR3 protein: CASSSTGGRDTQYF

D gene: NA
J gene: TRBJ2-2
V gene: TRBV7-8
CDR3 length: 13
clone size: NA
CDR3 DNA: TGTGCCAGCAGCCGGCTAGTCCCCGGGGAGCTGTTTTTT
CDR3 protein: CASSRLVPGELFF

D gene: TRBD1
J gene: TRBJ2-7
V gene: TRBV15
CDR3 length: 14
clone size: NA
CDR3 DNA: TGTGCCACCAGCAGCGGACAGGGCGAGTACGAGCAGTACTTC
CDR3 protein: CATSSGQGEYEQYF

D gene: NA
J gene: TRBJ2-1
V gene: TRBV3-1/TRBV3-2
CDR3 length: 15
clone size: NA
CDR3 DNA: TGTGCCAGCAGCCAAGGAGTCGCGGGAAGTGATGAGCAGTTCTTC
CDR3 protein: CASSQGVAGSDEQFF

D gene: TRBD2
J gene: TRBJ2-3
V gene: TRBV19
CDR3 length: 15
clone size: once
CDR3 DNA: TGTGCCAGTGGTAGCGGGAGGGAGAGCACAGATACGCAGTATTTT
CDR3 protein: CASGSGRESTDTQYF

D gene: TRBD2
J gene: TRBJ2-3
V gene: TRBV7-2
CDR3 length: 15
clone size: NA
CDR3 DNA: TGTGCCAGCACCGGGGGGGCCTTAAAAACGGATACGCAGTATTTT
CDR3 protein: CASTGGALKTDTQYF

D gene: NA
J gene: TRBJ1-6
V gene: TRBV19
CDR3 length: 15
clone size: NA
CDR3 DNA: TGTGCCAGTAGCCCGCGGGCCCTTGTTGGTTCACCCCTCCACTTT
CDR3 protein: CASSPRALVGSPLHF

D gene: TRBD2
J gene: TRBJ2-1
V gene: TRBV9
CDR3 length: 19
clone size: NA
CDR3 DNA: TGTGCCAGCAGCGTAGGAGACGGGAGGGCCCTTAGTTCCTACAATGAGCAGTTCTTC
CDR3 protein: CASSVGDGRALSSYNEQFF

D gene: NA
J gene: TRBJ2-3
V gene: TRBV7-9
CDR3 length: 13
clone size: NA
CDR3 DNA: TGTGCCAGCAGCAGCTCAGGGACAGATACGCAGTATTTT
CDR3 protein: CASSSSGTDTQYF

D gene: TRBD1
J gene: TRBJ1-2
V gene: TRBV28
CDR3 length: 14
clone size: NA
CDR3 DNA: TGTGCCAGCAGTTTAGACAGGGAGAACTATGGCTACACCTTC
CDR3 protein: CASSLDRENYGYTF

D gene: NA
J gene: TRBJ2-2
V gene: TRBV6-9
CDR3 length: 14
clone size: NA
CDR3 DNA: TGTGCCAGCAGTTACATAGAACCCACCGGGGAGCTGTTTTTT
CDR3 protein: CASSYIEPTGELFF

D gene: NA
J gene: TRBJ2-3
V gene: TRBV9
CDR3 length: 15
clone size: NA
CDR3 DNA: TGTGCCAGCAGCGTAGCCCCGACTAGCACAGATACGCAGTATTTT
CDR3 protein: CASSVAPTSTDTQYF

D gene: TRBD1
J gene: TRBJ1-1
V gene: TRBV6-5
CDR3 length: 12
clone size: NA
CDR3 DNA: TGTGCCAGCAGTTACAGGACAGGTGAAGCTTTCTTT
CDR3 protein: CASSYRTGEAFF

D gene: TRBD2
J gene: TRBJ2-1
V gene: TRBV5-1
CDR3 length: 15
clone size: once
CDR3 DNA: TGCGCCAGCAGCACAAGCGGGAGCTCCTACAATGAGCAGTTCTTC
CDR3 protein: CASSTSGSSYNEQFF

D gene: TRBD2
J gene: TRBJ2-3
V gene: TRBV7-9
CDR3 length: 18
clone size: NA
CDR3 DNA: TGTGCCAGCAGCTTAGGTCTAGCGGGAGTCCCCCGTGGGGATACGCAGTATTTT
CDR3 protein: CASSLGLAGVPRGDTQYF

D gene: TRBD2
J gene: TRBJ2-1
V gene: TRBV19
CDR3 length: 15
clone size: NA
CDR3 DNA: TGTGCCAGTAGTATCCCCTCTAGCGGGAAAAATGAGCAGTTCTTC
CDR3 protein: CASSIPSSGKNEQFF

D gene: NA
J gene: TRBJ1-5
V gene: TRBV2
CDR3 length: 11
clone size: NA
CDR3 DNA: TGTGCCAGCAGTTTCGATCAGCCCCAGCATTTT
CDR3 protein: CASSFDQPQHF

D gene: NA
J gene: TRBJ2-2
V gene: TRBV10-2
CDR3 length: 13
clone size: once
CDR3 DNA: TGCGCCAGCAGGAAGAGCTCCACCGGGGAGCTGTTTTTT
CDR3 protein: CASRKSSTGELFF

D gene: TRBD2
J gene: TRBJ2-7
V gene: TRBV9
CDR3 length: 15
clone size: NA
CDR3 DNA: TGTGCCAGCAGCGTAGGGGTAGCGGGGACCTACGAGCAGTACTTC
CDR3 protein: CASSVGVAGTYEQYF

D gene: NA
J gene: TRBJ1-2
V gene: TRBV19
CDR3 length: 15
clone size: once
CDR3 DNA: TGTGCCAGTAGTATATCCCAACCACTTAACTATGGCTACACCTTC
CDR3 protein: CASSISQPLNYGYTF

D gene: NA
J gene: TRBJ1-3
V gene: TRBV9
CDR3 length: 14
clone size: NA
CDR3 DNA: TGTGCCAGCAGCGCGCAGGGTTCTGGAAACACCATATATTTT
CDR3 protein: CASSAQGSGNTIYF

D gene: NA
J gene: TRBJ2-2
V gene: TRBV5-5
CDR3 length: 15
clone size: NA
CDR3 DNA: TGTGCCAGCAGCGACGGACAGAAGAACACCGGGGAGCTGTTTTTT
CDR3 protein: CASSDGQKNTGELFF

D gene: TRBD2
J gene: TRBJ2-1
V gene: TRBV18
CDR3 length: 18
clone size: NA
CDR3 DNA: TGTGCCAGCTCACCACCGGGACTAGCGGGAGGCAACGTCAATGAGCAGTTCTTC
CDR3 protein: CASSPPGLAGGNVNEQFF

D gene: TRBD1
J gene: TRBJ2-5
V gene: TRBV27
CDR3 length: 13
clone size: NA
CDR3 DNA: TGTGCCAGCAAGGACAGGGGTCGGGAGACCCAGTACTTC
CDR3 protein: CASKDRGRETQYF

D gene: NA
J gene: TRBJ2-7
V gene: TRBV2
CDR3 length: 14
clone size: NA
CDR3 DNA: TGTGCCAGCAGTGCCGCACTAGATTCCTACGAGCAGTACTTC
CDR3 protein: CASSAALDSYEQYF

D gene: TRBD2
J gene: TRBJ2-2
V gene: TRBV27
CDR3 length: 16
clone size: NA
CDR3 DNA: TGTGCCAGCAGCCGGCACACTAGCGGGAGGGTCCGGGAGCTGTTTTTT
CDR3 protein: CASSRHTSGRVRELFF

D gene: NA
J gene: TRBJ1-3
V gene: TRBV27
CDR3 length: 15
clone size: NA
CDR3 DNA: TGTGCCACCCAGAAACAGGGTGGTTCTGGAAACACCATATATTTT
CDR3 protein: CATQKQGGSGNTIYF